This T cell receptor (beta chain) was found in a study of response to subunit inactivated influenza vaccine. J was trimmed by 7 bases and V by 5 bases; bases with no gene match: 6. The CDR3 contains 14 residues. Germline lookup yields CDR1 SGHTA and CDR2 FQGNSA. This clonotype showed up just a few times. Using its own MiXCR run on the RT-PCR reads, TCRdb lists one record per CDR3 protein. This table holds approximately 490,000 distinct CDR3 sequences, 6% to 9% found once. This receptor was identified in a man in his fifties or sixties who received an inactivated influenza vaccine. The source was PBMCs from blood, collected around 2 years after vaccination. The rearrangement links TRBV7-2 to TRBJ1-4; TRBD1 matches at 8 bases. CDR3 loop: CASSPGGGGEKLFF. Written as DNA, the CDR3 is TGTGCCAGCAGCCCAGGGGGCGGGGGTGAAAAACTGTTTTTT.